Listed below are T cell receptor beta chains from one sample, sequenced in a study of T cells expressing NK-cell markers. TCRdb re-called the 5' RACE reads and catalogs CDR3 proteins one per entry, DNA excluded. The table lists about 550,000 distinct CDR3 sequences, with 3% to 4.5% in the top ten. The sample taken for sequencing was blood T cells: a sorted CD56 or NKG2C T cell subset, CD4+ or CD8+ T cells, or bulk PBMC T cells (not recorded which). These receptors were obtained from a man aged 18 to 35 in good health. The CDR3 runs from the conserved cysteine through the conserved F or W.

j_call v_call cdr3_aa
TRBJ2-5 TRBV19 CATGTSGRGETQYF
TRBJ2-7 TRBV6-1 CASSEVGQGAHEQYF
TRBJ2-2 TRBV20-1 CSARDGYPGGELFF
TRBJ1-6 TRBV20-1 CSARRLGQGNSPLHF
TRBJ2-2 TRBV20-1 CSAKGSWLAGGGELFF
TRBJ1-1 TRBV6-5 CASSYGPPGQGKDEAFF
TRBJ1-5 TRBV12-3/TRBV12-4 CASSLSGGRNQPQHF
TRBJ1-5 TRBV5-1 CASSLYPGVNQPQHF
TRBJ1-5 TRBV12-3/TRBV12-4 CASSFSGGRGPQHF
TRBJ2-7 TRBV4-3 CASSRGLAGDEQYF
TRBJ1-2 TRBV6-1 CASRDTGPVGYTF
TRBJ2-3 TRBV28 CASSPAGTSAFTDTQYF
TRBJ1-5 TRBV6-1 CASRPTGYNQPQHF
TRBJ1-1 TRBV7-9 CASSYGGTGGTEAFF
TRBJ2-6 TRBV5-1 CASSLYPTDSISGANVLTF
TRBJ2-1 TRBV12-3/TRBV12-4 CASSFQGYNEQFF
TRBJ2-5 TRBV7-8 CASSFLGVGVSGSPLETQYF
TRBJ2-2 TRBV9 CASSVGGTSGFTGELFF
TRBJ2-1 TRBV29-1 CSVVVGVFGYEQFF
TRBJ2-5 TRBV27 CASSKRLTGIETQYF
TRBJ2-3 TRBV20-1 CSARGAVKDTQYF
TRBJ2-1 TRBV5-6 CASSRASPQFF
TRBJ2-5 TRBV20-1 CSARDTMGGAQETQYF
TRBJ2-7 TRBV25-1 CASKGRGPYEQYF
TRBJ2-3 TRBV6-1 CASSVLQVPLRDTQYF
TRBJ2-5 TRBV7-9 CASSSGTGPPETQYF
TRBJ1-3 TRBV20-1 CSARAPVPPSGNTIYF
TRBJ2-1 TRBV29-1 CSGKEGPNEQFF
TRBJ2-1 TRBV5-1 CASSWTSGTEQFF
TRBJ2-1 TRBV5-6 CASTHTADTAYNEQFF
TRBJ2-1 TRBV15 CATSRSLMSSYNEQFF
TRBJ1-1 TRBV9 CASSVDPTGGMNTEAFF
TRBJ2-3 TRBV4-2 CASSRSGRSQYF
TRBJ2-1 TRBV20-1 CSAKVLGEQFF
TRBJ2-1 TRBV25-1 CASSDPQGSSYNEQFF
TRBJ2-1 TRBV6-5 CASSPTGLAGGFEQFF
TRBJ2-5 TRBV6-5 CASSLVKQETQYF
TRBJ1-2 TRBV27 CASSPGTGWSTNYGYTF
TRBJ1-6 TRBV12-3/TRBV12-4 CASTPRGVLSPLHF
TRBJ1-5 TRBV29-1 CSVGGGGNSNQPQHF
TRBJ2-5 TRBV5-1 CASSRLRGGKETQYF
TRBJ2-3 TRBV10-3 CAISGDGTDTQYF
TRBJ1-2 TRBV10-3 CAISEIQASNYGYTF
TRBJ2-2 TRBV6-1 CASIVAGDYYTGELFF
TRBJ2-2 TRBV6-4 CASSDSAGGNTGELFF
TRBJ2-7 TRBV6-1 CASRPIRAGGFYEQYF
TRBJ2-7 TRBV6-2/TRBV6-3 CASSPWSGSYEQYF